One T cell receptor (beta chain) is described in this entry. What it recognizes is unknown. The data were obtained in a study of cytomegalovirus exposure and HLA in healthy donors. TCRdb keeps only in-frame clones here, not all; method: immunoSEQ multiplex PCR. The repertoire holds around 60,000 clones, with around 92% as singletons. Study conclusions and caveats: The finding came from a later analysis; first-cohort TCR clusters tended to co-occur in the roughly 120 validation repertoires. Per published reports, the classifier diagnosed cytomegalovirus status with high specificity and sensitivity. Most TCRs appeared rarely, but some public TCRs recurred in many donors.

The donors were part of the validation cohort of over a hundred subjects. That cohort was separate from the first cohort, which comprised 500 to 850 subjects. The origin of this receptor is a woman aged 18-29 years in good health and CMV-seronegative. The material sequenced was PBMCs.

CDR3 protein: CASSQGLAGGPSTDTQYF. In DNA form, the CDR3 reads TGCGCCAGCAGCCAGGGACTAGCGGGAGGCCCCAGCACAGATACGCAGTATTTT. The V and J genes are TRBV4-3 and TRBJ2-3; 15 nucleotides align to TRBD2. The CDR3 is 18 residues long. V dropped 3 bases and J dropped 0; count of bases not matched to a gene: 4. CDR1 is LGHNA, CDR2 YSLEER, per germline.